The 27 T cell receptor beta chains reported below all come from one sample, sequenced in a study of T cells in Graves' hyperthyroidism and ophthalmopathy. RNA transcripts provided the source from which TCR beta CDR3 regions were amplified. The study used the HTBI primer set for a first-round RT-PCR of the TCR CDR3. TCRdb processed the multiplex PCR reads anew with MiXCR; each CDR3 protein has one entry. Here the sample spans about 320,000 distinct CDR3 sequences, roughly 17% being singletons. The sequenced sample was blood. These receptors all come from a man younger than 40 with Graves' hyperthyroidism.

The V call is TRBV3-1, the J call TRBJ2-7; 8 bases align to TRBD1. The ends lost 1 base at V and 6 bases at J; junction bases unmatched: 5. The CDR3 sequence is 14 residues long. The germline CDR1 and CDR2 sequences are LGHDT and YNNKEL (reference sequence). Written as DNA, the CDR3 is TGTGCCAGCAGCCAAGGTGCAGGGGGCCGCGAGCAGTACTTC. It is translated as CASSQGAGGREQYF.

This clonotype was observed at least ten times. The rearrangement links TRBV5-1 to TRBJ2-7; 7 nucleotides agree with TRBD2. Per germline, CDR1 SGHRS and CDR2 YFSETQ. CDR3 length equals 18 residues. Trimming removed 5 bases from V and 0 bases from J; junction bases left unmatched: 17. The chain's CDR3 is CASRGERSSGIYSYEQYF. The DNA of the CDR3 is TGCGCCAGCAGAGGGGAAAGGTCTAGCGGAATTTACTCCTACGAGCAGTACTTC.

This clonotype showed up just a few times. CDR3 loop: CASSSSRAFF. CDR3 bases: TGTGCCAGCAGCTCGAGCAGGGCTTTCTTT. This sequence joins TRBV7-9 and TRBJ1-1; D is unclear. The V gene's germline CDR1 is SEHNR and CDR2 FQNEAQ (reference sequence). This CDR3 comprises 10 residues. V was cut by 4 bases and J by 11 bases, with 8 bases left in between.

The chain uses TRBV20-1 and TRBJ2-2; D unresolved. The germline V gene has CDR1 DFQATT and CDR2 SNEGSKA (reference sequence). V was cut by 3 bases and J by 1 base, with 6 bases left in between. CDR3 length: 13 amino acids. This chain's CDR3 is CSARRQNTGELFF. The DNA for the CDR3 is TGCAGTGCTAGGAGGCAGAACACCGGGGAGCTGTTTTTT.

This clonotype was detected only a few times. The gene calls are TRBV10-3 and TRBJ1-1; 7 bases line up with TRBD1. J was trimmed by 6 bases and V by 6 bases; bases with no gene match: 10. The germline CDR1 and CDR2 sequences are ENHRY and SYGVKD. The CDR3 loop spans 14 amino acids. CDR3 sequence reads: CAIRDEQGLAEAFF. The CDR3 DNA follows: TGTGCCATCAGAGATGAACAGGGGCTCGCTGAAGCTTTCTTT.

This clonotype came up once. The V call is TRBV20-1, the J call TRBJ2-3; TRBD2 matches 13 bases. J was trimmed by 1 base and V by 0 bases; bases with no gene match: 4. The germline V gene encodes CDR1 DFQATT and CDR2 SNEGSKA (reference sequence). This CDR3 contains 17 residues. CDR3 sequence (DNA): TGCAGTGCTAGAGATGGAGGGACTAGCGGGGGCACAGATACGCAGTATTTT. This sequence encodes CSARDGGTSGGTDTQYF.

The rearrangement uses TRBV5-1 and TRBJ1-1, with D maybe TRBD1 (5 bases). Germline V gene sequence: CDR1 SGHRS, CDR2 YFSETQ. V was clipped by 2 bases and J by 3 bases, with 20 bases between them. The CDR3 extends over 17 amino acids. CDR3 DNA: TGCGCCAGCAGCTTCGGTGATCGACGAGACAGCGACACTGAAGCTTTCTTT. It encodes CASSFGDRRDSDTEAFF.

This clonotype was seen only a few times. The chain couples TRBV18 to TRBJ1-2; D is undetermined. Trimming stripped 3 bases from V and 7 bases from J, with 18 bases between. Germline loops: CDR1 KGHSH, CDR2 LQKENI. This CDR3 has 15 amino acids. The CDR3, as DNA: TGTGCCAGCTCACCTACCCCGTCGGTGCGGGGTGGCTACACCTTC. As protein: CASSPTPSVRGGYTF. The complete variable domain, with remaining parts taken from reference TRBV18 and TRBJ1-2, reads NAGVMQNPRHLVRRRGQEARLRCSPMKGHSHVYWYRQLPEEGLKFMVYLQKENIIDESGMPKERFSAEFPKEGPSILRIQQVVRGDSAAYFCASSPTPSVRGGYTFGSGTRLTVV.

This clonotype has a handful of counts. The chain links TRBV18 to TRBJ2-2, with D uncertain. Trimming left V 6 bases short and J 5 bases short, with 19 bases between. CDR1 KGHSH and CDR2 LQKENI come from the germline V gene. This CDR3 is 16 amino acids long. The CDR3 DNA is TGTGCCAGCTCGTCCAATCTGGCACTGGCGACCGGGGAGCTGTTTTTT. Its protein is CASSSNLALATGELFF.

This clonotype was counted ten times or more. V and J are TRBV4-2 and TRBJ1-1; TRBD1 might be the D (6 bases). The V end was cut by 1 base, the J end by 7 bases, with 10 bases between. From germline, CDR1 is LGHNA and CDR2 YNFKEQ. This CDR3 contains 13 residues. The DNA for the CDR3 is TGTGCCAGCAGCCAAGGCAGGGGCCGTGAAGCTTTCTTT. It specifies CASSQGRGREAFF.

At least ten counts were recorded for this clonotype. V and J are TRBV20-1 and TRBJ1-4; possibly TRBD1 for D (6 bases). Deletions cut 6 bases from V and 8 bases from J, with 19 bases between. This CDR3 contains 14 residues. CDR1 DFQATT and CDR2 SNEGSKA come from the germline V gene (reference sequence). The CDR3 loop is CSAKRQDASEKLFF. The CDR3 region has the DNA TGCAGTGCAAAACGACAGGACGCCTCAGAAAAACTGTTTTTT.

This clonotype showed up many times. This sequence joins TRBV5-1 and TRBJ2-2; TRBD2 agrees at 13 bases. Germline V gene data show CDR1 as SGHRS and CDR2 as YFSETQ. The trim removed 0 bases at V and 2 bases at J, leaving 1 base unmatched. This CDR3 is built from 17 residues. This CDR3 reads CASSLGTSGSNTGELFF. CDR3 bases: TGCGCCAGCAGCTTGGGGACTAGCGGGAGTAACACCGGGGAGCTGTTTTTT.

Only a few counts were recorded for this clonotype. V gene TRBV7-3 combines with J gene TRBJ2-1, with D uncertain. Germline V lookup: CDR1 SGHTA, CDR2 FQGTGA. The CDR3 extends over 15 amino acids. The ends were cut back, 5 bases at V and 0 bases at J, with 11 bases in the middle. The CDR3 sequence: CASSQRWNSYNEQFF. In DNA form, the CDR3 reads TGTGCCAGCAGCCAAAGGTGGAACTCCTACAATGAGCAGTTCTTC.

This clonotype was counted ten times or more. The rearrangement uses TRBV7-9 and TRBJ2-7, with TRBD2 as a possible D gene (6 bases). V shed 10 bases and J shed 5 bases, with 18 bases lying between them. This CDR3 is built from 13 residues. The germline V gene encodes CDR1 SEHNR and CDR2 FQNEAQ (reference sequence). The CDR3 DNA reads TGTGCCACTGCGAGACTAGTAATCCACGAGCAGTACTTC. Translation gives CATARLVIHEQYF.

Of note for this clonotype: A much larger clone lies a single base off, so this may be a read error. The chain links TRBV30 to TRBJ2-1; D is tentatively TRBD1 or TRBD2 (5 bases each). This CDR3 is 14 amino acids long. Per the germline V gene, CDR1 is GTSNPN and CDR2 is SVGIG (reference sequence). V dropped 1 base and J dropped 7 bases, with 14 bases sitting between them. CDR3 in DNA: TGTGCCTGGAGTGGGGACGGCCGTTGGAATGAGCAGTTCTTC. This sequence encodes CAWSGDGRWNEQFF.

This clonotype came up a few times. The chain uses TRBV4-1 and TRBJ2-5; D gene unclear. Trimming left V 0 bases short and J 1 base short, with 9 bases between. Germline V CDR1 and CDR2: MGHRA, YSYEKL. The CDR3 has 15 residues. The CDR3: CASSQEPVIQETQYF. The DNA for the CDR3 is TGCGCCAGCAGCCAAGAGCCGGTTATCCAAGAGACCCAGTACTTC.

The chain joins TRBV24-1 to TRBJ2-3; D is undetermined. Trimming left V 3 bases short and J 2 bases short, with 2 bases between. The CDR3 has 12 amino acids. Germline V gives CDR1 KGHDR, CDR2 SFDVKD. This CDR3 reads CATSDDTDTQYF. The CDR3 DNA sequence: TGTGCCACCAGTGATGACACAGATACGCAGTATTTT.

This clonotype was recorded a few times. V and J are TRBV28 and TRBJ2-3; D not resolved. V lost 7 bases and J lost 4, with 12 bases in between. Germline V gene sequence: CDR1 MDHEN, CDR2 SYDVKM. The length of the CDR3 is 13 residues. The CDR3: CASNSLGPDTQYF. Written as DNA, the CDR3 is TGTGCCAGCAATTCGTTAGGGCCAGATACGCAGTATTTT.

This clonotype was recorded a few times. The J gene is TRBJ2-2, the V gene TRBV12-3 or TRBV12-4; possible D gene TRBD1, 6 bases. The CDR3 is 15 residues long. Between the trimmed V and J ends, which lost 2 bases and 8 bases, there was a span of 15 bases. Written as DNA, the CDR3 is TGTGCCAGCAGTTTAATCACAGGGAAAGGGGGGGAGCTGTTTTTT. It translates to CASSLITGKGGELFF.

In its sample, this clonotype was seen many times. The V call is TRBV11-2, the J call TRBJ2-1; D is ambiguous. The CDR3 has 11 amino acids. Per the germline V gene, CDR1 is SGHAT and CDR2 is FQNNGV. V was pared by 2 bases and J by 5 bases, with 1 base between. The CDR3 sequence is CASSLNNEQFF. The CDR3 DNA sequence: TGTGCCAGCAGCTTAAACAATGAGCAGTTCTTC. Supplemented by reference TRBV11-2 and TRBJ2-1, the full variable domain reads EAGVAQSPRYKIIEKRQSVAFWCNPISGHATLYWYQQILGQGPKLLIQFQNNGVVDDSQLPKDRFSAERLKGVDSTLKIQPAKLEDSAVYLCASSLNNEQFFGPGTRLTVL.

This clonotype came up many times. This rearrangement joins TRBV30 to TRBJ1-4, with 7 nucleotides matching TRBD1. V shed 2 bases, J shed 8 bases, and the junction held 8 bases outside the gene matches. The length of the CDR3 is 14 residues. Germline assignment: CDR1 GTSNPN and CDR2 SVGIG (reference sequence). The CDR3 nucleotides read TGTGCCTGGAGTAAGGGCCAGGGGGGAGAAAAACTGTTTTTT. Protein product: CAWSKGQGGEKLFF.

Many counts were recorded for this clonotype. This chain links TRBV18 with TRBJ2-7; TRBD1 aligns across 11 bases. CDR1 is KGHSH, CDR2 LQKENI, per germline. Trimming removed 5 bases from V and 5 bases from J; junction bases left unmatched: 8. The CDR3 runs 15 residues. CDR3 sequence reads: CASSTGQGAPNEQYF. The CDR3 DNA sequence: TGTGCCAGCTCAACTGGACAGGGGGCCCCTAACGAGCAGTACTTC.

This clonotype has at least ten counts. This sequence joins TRBV5-1 and TRBJ2-1; TRBD2 aligns across 12 bases. The CDR3 covers 16 residues. V was clipped by 4 bases and J by 7 bases; unmatched bases: 9. Germline V lookup: CDR1 SGHRS, CDR2 YFSETQ. CDR3 protein: CASSPSTSGSWNEQFF. The CDR3 nucleotides read TGCGCCAGCAGCCCATCGACTAGCGGGAGTTGGAATGAGCAGTTCTTC.

This clonotype was detected many times. The V gene is TRBV24-1, the J gene TRBJ1-4; D unclear. V was cut by 6 bases and J by 9 bases, with 19 bases left in between. Germline V gene sequence: CDR1 KGHDR, CDR2 SFDVKD. The CDR3 extends over 15 amino acids. The CDR3, as DNA: TGTGCCACCAGTAGTGGAACGGAGGACGGGAAAAAACTGTTTTTT. Translating gives CATSSGTEDGKKLFF.

This clonotype has a count of ten or more. The V call is TRBV12-3 or TRBV12-4, the J call TRBJ2-7, with 7 positions matching TRBD2. CDR3 length: 14 residues. Unmatched junction bases numbered 4, after V lost 5 bases and J lost 0 bases. This CDR3 is CASSLLADSYEQYF. The CDR3 bases are TGTGCCAGCAGTCTTCTAGCGGACTCCTACGAGCAGTACTTC.

This clonotype was recorded many times. The chain couples TRBV20-1 to TRBJ2-7, with 7 bases identical to TRBD2. The germline V gene encodes CDR1 DFQATT and CDR2 SNEGSKA (reference sequence). CDR3 size: 13 residues. V dropped 2 bases and J dropped 4; count of bases not matched to a gene: 5. The CDR3 region is CSARLADLYEQYF. The CDR3, as DNA: TGCAGTGCTAGACTAGCGGATTTGTACGAGCAGTACTTC.

This clonotype has a handful of counts. The rearrangement joins TRBV18 to TRBJ1-2, with D uncertain. Germline V gene sequence: CDR1 KGHSH, CDR2 LQKENI. Trimming removed 2 bases from V and 7 bases from J, with 14 bases in between. There are 14 residues in the CDR3. The CDR3 sequence is CASSPRQTGGGYTF. CDR3 DNA sequence: TGTGCCAGCTCACCAAGGCAGACGGGAGGTGGCTACACCTTC.